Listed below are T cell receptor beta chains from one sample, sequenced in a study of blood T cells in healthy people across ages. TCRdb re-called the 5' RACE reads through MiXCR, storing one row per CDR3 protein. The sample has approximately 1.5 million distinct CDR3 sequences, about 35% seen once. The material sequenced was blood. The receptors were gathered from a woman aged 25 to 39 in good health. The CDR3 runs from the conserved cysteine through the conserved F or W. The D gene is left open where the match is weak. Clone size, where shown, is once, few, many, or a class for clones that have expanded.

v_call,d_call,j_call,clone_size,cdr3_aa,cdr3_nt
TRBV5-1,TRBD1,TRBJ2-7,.,CASSFLGQAYEQYF,TGCGCCAGCAGCTTCTTGGGACAGGCCTACGAGCAGTACTTC
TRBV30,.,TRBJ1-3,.,CAGSVRKGTGNTIYF,TGTGCCGGGAGTGTACGAAAAGGGACTGGAAACACCATATATTTT
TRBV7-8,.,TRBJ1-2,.,CASSPTDGSYGYTF,TGTGCCAGCAGCCCCACCGACGGGAGCTATGGCTACACCTTC
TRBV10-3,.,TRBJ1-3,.,CAIRRDIGNTIYF,TGTGCCATCAGGCGGGACATTGGAAACACCATATATTTT
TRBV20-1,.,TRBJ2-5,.,CSASNRDRGQYF,TGCAGTGCTTCTAACAGGGATAGGGGGCAGTACTTC
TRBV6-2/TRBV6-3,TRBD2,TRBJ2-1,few,CASTGLAIHNEQFF,TGTGCCAGCACCGGACTAGCGATCCACAATGAGCAGTTCTTC
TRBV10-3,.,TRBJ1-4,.,CAISGTEPNEKLFF,TGTGCCATCAGCGGGACGGAACCAAATGAAAAACTGTTTTTT
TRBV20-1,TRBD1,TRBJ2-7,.,CSVQYRGLSDEQYF,TGCAGTGTCCAATACAGGGGTCTTTCCGACGAGCAGTACTTC
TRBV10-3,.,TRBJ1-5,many,CAISELGDSQHF,TGTGCCATCAGTGAGTTAGGGGACTCTCAGCATTTT
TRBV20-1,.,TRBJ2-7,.,CSGLSRHSAYEQYF,TGCAGTGGTTTAAGTAGGCACTCTGCCTACGAGCAGTACTTC